The clone carrying this T cell receptor (beta chain) was observed a few times. What it binds is unknown. The data stem from a study of T cell responses to AZD1222 COVID-19 vaccine. TCRdb's copy holds only in-frame clones and misses some; the assay was immunoSEQ multiplex PCR. The table has about 100,000 clones, 87% seen once. Study-level points and caveats: The donor cohort was predominantly white British with a female majority, and clonal diversity may have been underestimated. Unmutated variant regions reportedly attract nearly half of all spike-specific TCRs.

The input for sequencing was peripheral blood, taken on day 0 of MenACWY control vaccination. This receptor was obtained from an adult in good health.

The CDR3 bases are TGCGCCAGCAGCTTACAGGGGAACTATGGCTACACCTTC. Translated, it gives CASSLQGNYGYTF. The rearrangement uses TRBV5-1 and TRBJ1-2; 7 bases agree with TRBD1. V shed 2 bases and J 2 bases; nucleotides not matched to a gene: 0. The length of the CDR3 is 13 residues. Per germline, CDR1 SGHRS and CDR2 YFSETQ.